This T cell receptor (beta chain) appears in the sequencing data of a study of identical twins. Study-wide points: Those out-of-frame alpha sequences shared by twins showed an excess of low generation probability.

The table lists this clonotype with a count of one. What it binds is unknown. CDR3 size: 16 residues. V was trimmed by 6 bases and J by 1 base, leaving 18 bases between them. TCRdb itself ran the 5' RACE reads through MiXCR, one entry per CDR3 protein. The top ten hold 3% of the sample, which has some 500,000 distinct CDR3 sequences, roughly 9.5% seen once. This same sample was also taken into another study, of yellow fever vaccine responses in identical twins.

The rearrangement joins TRBV12-3 or TRBV12-4 to TRBJ1-1, with D maybe TRBD1 (5 bases). This sequence was found in a woman under 30 in good health. Sequencing was done on a sample of PBMCs. CDR3 bases: TGTGCCAGCAGAGGGGATCGGGGGAGGGAGAACACTGAAGCTTTCTTT. It encodes CASRGDRGRENTEAFF.